This is a list of T cell receptor beta chains from one sample in a study of CD4+ T cells in melanoma. TCRdb keeps only in-frame clones here, not all; method: immunoSEQ multiplex PCR. This table has 40,000 to 50,000 clones, roughly nine tenths appearing once. Sequencing was done on a sample of peripheral blood. These receptors all come from a human donor with melanoma. Both conserved end residues are part of each CDR3. D genes are given only for firm matches. Part of the rows lack a size; the others show once, few, many or a class for expanded clones.

d_gene	v_gene	j_gene	abundance	CDR3nt	CDR3aa
NA	TRBV6-5	TRBJ2-7	NA	TGTGCCAGCAGTTACAACACCTACGAGCAGTACTTC	CASSYNTYEQYF
TRBD1	TRBV29-1	TRBJ1-2	NA	TGCAGCGTTGAAAGCCCGGGACAGGGTGACGGCTACACCTTC	CSVESPGQGDGYTF
TRBD1	TRBV27	TRBJ2-7	once	TGTGCCAGCAGTTCCTGGGACAGAAGCTCCTACGAGCAGTACTTC	CASSSWDRSSYEQYF
TRBD1	TRBV27	TRBJ2-7	NA	TGTGCCAGCAGCCGGACAGGGGGCCTATACGAGCAGTACTTC	CASSRTGGLYEQYF
TRBD1	TRBV15	TRBJ2-4	NA	TGTGCCACCAGCTCACGAGGGGGCCCGATAGCCAAAAACATTCAGTACTTC	CATSSRGGPIAKNIQYF
TRBD1	TRBV7-2	TRBJ1-4	NA	TGTGCCAGCAGCCAGGGACAGTCGAATGAAAAACTGTTTTTT	CASSQGQSNEKLFF
NA	TRBV4-3	TRBJ1-6	NA	TGCGCCAGCAGCCAAGATTTCAGGGAGTATTCACCCCTCCACTTT	CASSQDFREYSPLHF
NA	TRBV6-6	TRBJ2-7	NA	TGTGCCAGCAGTTGGGGCAGGCGCGAGCAGTACTTC	CASSWGRREQYF
NA	TRBV12-2	TRBJ2-7	NA	TGTGCAAGTCGCCCTACCCGGGACAGCTCCTACGAGCAGTACTTC	CASRPTRDSSYEQYF
NA	TRBV4-3	TRBJ1-2	NA	TGCGCCAGCAGCCCCGAGAGAACCCGCCCAAACTATGGCTACACCTTC	CASSPERTRPNYGYTF
NA	TRBV6-5	TRBJ2-7	NA	TGTGCCAGCAGTTACTTTGAGGGGACCTACGAGCAGTACTTC	CASSYFEGTYEQYF
NA	TRBV9	TRBJ2-2	once	TGTGCCAGCAGCTCGGACACCGGGGAGCTGTTTTTT	CASSSDTGELFF
TRBD1	TRBV4-1	TRBJ1-4	NA	TGCGCCAGCAGCCACAGACAGGGGAATGAAAAACTGTTTTTT	CASSHRQGNEKLFF
NA	TRBV2	TRBJ2-7	NA	TGTGCCAGCAGTGGAGGGGTCGAGCAGTACTTC	CASSGGVEQYF
NA	TRBV2	TRBJ1-2	NA	TGTGCCAGCAGTGTCATCGGGGCTGGGGGCTACACCTTC	CASSVIGAGGYTF
NA	TRBV29-1	TRBJ2-3	NA	TGCAGCGTTGGTAGGGGATGGGCAGATACGCAGTATTTT	CSVGRGWADTQYF
TRBD1	TRBV19	TRBJ2-7	NA	TGTGCCAGTAGTTTCGGACAGGGGGAATACGAGCAGTACTTC	CASSFGQGEYEQYF
TRBD2	TRBV10-2	TRBJ2-3	NA	TGCGCCAGCGGCGGGGGGGGCACAGATACGCAGTATTTT	CASGGGGTDTQYF
NA	TRBV15	TRBJ2-7	NA	TGTGCCACCAGCAGAGATAGGGGAAAGAACGAGCAGTACTTC	CATSRDRGKNEQYF
TRBD1	TRBV7-7	TRBJ1-3	NA	TGTGCTAGCAGCCCGACAGGGGGTGACACCATATATTTT	CASSPTGGDTIYF
NA	TRBV9	TRBJ2-7	NA	TGTGCCAGCAGCGTAGATATGGGAAGGGCCTACGAGCAGTACTTC	CASSVDMGRAYEQYF
NA	TRBV6-5	TRBJ1-3	NA	TGTGCCAGCAGTTACTCTGAACGCTCTGGAAACACCATATATTTT	CASSYSERSGNTIYF
TRBD2	TRBV2	TRBJ2-1	NA	TGTGCCAGCAGTGGCGGCGCGGGGGGGCGGGACGAGCAGTTCTTC	CASSGGAGGRDEQFF
NA	TRBV15	TRBJ2-7	NA	TGTGCCACCAGCAGAGATGGTATGTCCGGGACTCCCCCCTACGAGCAGTACTTC	CATSRDGMSGTPPYEQYF
NA	TRBV6-6	TRBJ1-2	NA	TGTGCCAGCAGCGGGCAAAGACATGGCTACACCTTC	CASSGQRHGYTF
NA	TRBV18	TRBJ1-1	NA	TGTGCCAGCTCACCAGTTAGGGGAGGCACTGAAGCTTTCTTT	CASSPVRGGTEAFF
TRBD1	TRBV6-5	TRBJ1-1	NA	TGTGCCAGCAGCGGACAGGGGGCGATGAACACTGAAGCTTTCTTT	CASSGQGAMNTEAFF
TRBD2	TRBV5-1	TRBJ2-7	NA	TGCGCCAGCAGCTTGGCTCCTAGCGGCTACGAGCAGTACTTC	CASSLAPSGYEQYF
NA	TRBV11-1	TRBJ1-2	NA	TGTGCCAGCAGCTTAGGGTCCGGTGATGGCTACACCTTC	CASSLGSGDGYTF
TRBD1	TRBV28	TRBJ1-1	NA	TGTGCCAGCAGTTTACACGAGACAGGGTGGAAAACTGAAGCTTTCTTT	CASSLHETGWKTEAFF
NA	TRBV18	TRBJ1-1	NA	TGTGCCAGCTCACCACGGCAGAACACTGAAGCTTTCTTT	CASSPRQNTEAFF